This section outlines one T cell receptor (beta chain) sequence together with its context. Its antigen is as yet unknown. This entry is derived from a study of monozygotic twins with inflammatory bowel disease. Findings and limits, study-wide: Twins with IBD were found to have lower TCRbeta diversity (inverse Simpson) than healthy co-twins. Some repertoire variability may stem from patients' differing immunosuppressive treatments.

Investigators made cDNA in eight separate reactions per sample. TCRdb reanalyzed the 5' RACE reads, giving one entry per CDR3 protein sequence and no DNA. The sample data list around 370,000 distinct CDR3 sequences. Someone took a 2.5 ml blood sample from each of the donors. Germline V gives CDR1 DFQATT, CDR2 SNEGSKA (reference sequence). The CDR3 contains 14 residues. The TCR was taken from a human donor with ulcerative colitis or Crohn's disease, or a healthy co-twin of an affected twin (not recorded which). The sample comprised blood. This chain uses TRBV20-1 with TRBJ1-1; TCRdb outputs TRBD1, but without DNA this stays unchecked. The CDR3 is CSARKQGINTEAFF.